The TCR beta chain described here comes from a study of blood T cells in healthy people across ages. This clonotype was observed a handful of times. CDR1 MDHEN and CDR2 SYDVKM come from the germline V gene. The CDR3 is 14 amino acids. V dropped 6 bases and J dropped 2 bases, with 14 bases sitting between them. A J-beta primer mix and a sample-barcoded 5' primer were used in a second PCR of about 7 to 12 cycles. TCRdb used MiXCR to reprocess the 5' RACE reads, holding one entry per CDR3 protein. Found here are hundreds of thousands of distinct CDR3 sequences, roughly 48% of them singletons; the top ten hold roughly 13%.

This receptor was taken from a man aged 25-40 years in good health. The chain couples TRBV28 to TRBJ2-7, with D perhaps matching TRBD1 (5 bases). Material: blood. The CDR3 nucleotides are TGTGCCAGCAGCTCGTCAGGGATCCCCTACGAGCAGTACTTC. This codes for CASSSSGIPYEQYF.